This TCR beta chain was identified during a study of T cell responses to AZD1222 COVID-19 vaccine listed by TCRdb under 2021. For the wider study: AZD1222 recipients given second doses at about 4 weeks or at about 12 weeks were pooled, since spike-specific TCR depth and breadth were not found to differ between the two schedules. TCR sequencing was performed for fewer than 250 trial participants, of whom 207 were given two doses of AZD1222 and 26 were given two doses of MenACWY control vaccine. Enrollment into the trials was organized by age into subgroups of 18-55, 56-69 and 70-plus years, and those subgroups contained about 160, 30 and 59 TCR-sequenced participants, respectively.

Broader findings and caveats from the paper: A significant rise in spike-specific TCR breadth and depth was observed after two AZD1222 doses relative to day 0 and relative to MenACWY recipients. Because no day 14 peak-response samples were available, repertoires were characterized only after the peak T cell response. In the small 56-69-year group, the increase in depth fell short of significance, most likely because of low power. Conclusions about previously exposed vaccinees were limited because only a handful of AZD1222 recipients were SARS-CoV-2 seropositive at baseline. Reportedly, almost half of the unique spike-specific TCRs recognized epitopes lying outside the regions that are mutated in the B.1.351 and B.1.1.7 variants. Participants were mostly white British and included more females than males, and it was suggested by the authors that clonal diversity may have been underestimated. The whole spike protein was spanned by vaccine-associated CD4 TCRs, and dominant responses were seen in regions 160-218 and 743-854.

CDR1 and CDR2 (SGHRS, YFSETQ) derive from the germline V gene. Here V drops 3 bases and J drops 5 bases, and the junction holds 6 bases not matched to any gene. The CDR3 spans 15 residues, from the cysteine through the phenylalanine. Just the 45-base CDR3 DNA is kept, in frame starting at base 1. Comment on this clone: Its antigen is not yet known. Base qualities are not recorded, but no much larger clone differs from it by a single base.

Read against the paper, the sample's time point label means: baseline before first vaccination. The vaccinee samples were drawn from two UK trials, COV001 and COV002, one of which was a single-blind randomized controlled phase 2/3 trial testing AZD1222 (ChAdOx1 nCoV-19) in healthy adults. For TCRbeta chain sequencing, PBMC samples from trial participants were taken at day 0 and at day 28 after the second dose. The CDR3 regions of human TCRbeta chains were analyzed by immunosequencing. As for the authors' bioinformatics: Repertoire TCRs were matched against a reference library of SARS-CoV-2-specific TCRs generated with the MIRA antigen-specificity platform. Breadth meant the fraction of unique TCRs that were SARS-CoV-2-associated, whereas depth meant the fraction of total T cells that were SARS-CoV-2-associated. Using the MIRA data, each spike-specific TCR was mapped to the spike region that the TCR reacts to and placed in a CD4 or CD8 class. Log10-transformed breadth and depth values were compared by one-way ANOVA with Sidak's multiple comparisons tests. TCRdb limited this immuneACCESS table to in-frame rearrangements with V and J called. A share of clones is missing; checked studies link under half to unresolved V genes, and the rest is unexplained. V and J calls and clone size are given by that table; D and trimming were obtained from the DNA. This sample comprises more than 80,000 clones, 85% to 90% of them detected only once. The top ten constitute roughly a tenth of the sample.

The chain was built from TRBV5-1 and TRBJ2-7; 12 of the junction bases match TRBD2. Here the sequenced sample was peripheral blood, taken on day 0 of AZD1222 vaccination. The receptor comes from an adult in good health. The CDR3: CASSSTSGSVDEQYF. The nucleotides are TGCGCCAGCAGCTCGACTAGCGGGAGCGTCGACGAGCAGTACTTC.